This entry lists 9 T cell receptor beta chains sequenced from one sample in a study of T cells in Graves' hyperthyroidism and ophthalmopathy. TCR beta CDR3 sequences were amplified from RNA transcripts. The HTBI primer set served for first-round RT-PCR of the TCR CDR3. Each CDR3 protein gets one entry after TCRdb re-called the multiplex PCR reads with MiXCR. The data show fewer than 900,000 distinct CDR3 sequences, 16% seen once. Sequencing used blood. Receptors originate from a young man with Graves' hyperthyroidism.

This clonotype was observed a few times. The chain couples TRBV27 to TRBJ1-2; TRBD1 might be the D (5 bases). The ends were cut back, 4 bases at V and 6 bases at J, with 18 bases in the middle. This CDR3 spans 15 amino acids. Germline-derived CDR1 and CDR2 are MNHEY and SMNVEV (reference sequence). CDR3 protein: CASSSTGTPEHGYTF. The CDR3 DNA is TGTGCCAGCAGTTCAACCGGGACTCCCGAGCATGGCTACACCTTC.

CDR3 sequence (DNA): TGTGCCAGCAGCGTAGTAGCTAGTTCCAATGAGCAGTTCTTC. Its translation is CASSVVASSNEQFF. The V call is TRBV9, the J call TRBJ2-1; D ambiguous. V was shortened by 0 bases and J by 6 bases, with 10 bases between the two germline ends. Per germline, CDR1 SGDLS and CDR2 YYNGEE. The CDR3 runs 14 residues.

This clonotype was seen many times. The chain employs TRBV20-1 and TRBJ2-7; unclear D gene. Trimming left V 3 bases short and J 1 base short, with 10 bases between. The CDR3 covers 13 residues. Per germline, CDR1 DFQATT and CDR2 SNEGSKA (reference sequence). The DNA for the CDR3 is TGCAGTGCTAGTGGGGTGGATTCCTACGAGCAGTACTTC. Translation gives CSASGVDSYEQYF.

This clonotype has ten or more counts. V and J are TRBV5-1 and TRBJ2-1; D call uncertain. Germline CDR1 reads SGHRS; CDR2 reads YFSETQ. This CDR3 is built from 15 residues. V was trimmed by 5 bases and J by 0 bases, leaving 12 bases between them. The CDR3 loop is CASRLIGSSYNEQFF. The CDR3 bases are TGCGCCAGCAGACTTATAGGTAGCTCCTACAATGAGCAGTTCTTC. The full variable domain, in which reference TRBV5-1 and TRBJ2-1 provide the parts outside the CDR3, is KAGVTQTPRYLIKTRGQQVTLSCSPISGHRSVSWYQQTPGQGLQFLFEYFSETQRNKGNFPGRFSGRQFSNSRSEMNVSTLELGDSALYLCASRLIGSSYNEQFFGPGTRLTVL.

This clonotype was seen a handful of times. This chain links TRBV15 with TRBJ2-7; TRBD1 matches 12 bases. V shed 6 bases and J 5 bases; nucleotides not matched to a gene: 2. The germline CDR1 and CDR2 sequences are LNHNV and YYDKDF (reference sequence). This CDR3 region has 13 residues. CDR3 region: CATRGTGGNEQYF. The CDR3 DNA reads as TGTGCCACCAGGGGGACAGGGGGCAACGAGCAGTACTTC.

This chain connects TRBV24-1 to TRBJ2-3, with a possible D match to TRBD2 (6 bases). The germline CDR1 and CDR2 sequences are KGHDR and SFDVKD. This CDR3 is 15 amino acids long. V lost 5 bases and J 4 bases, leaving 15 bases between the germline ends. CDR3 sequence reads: CATSVGGMSADTQYF. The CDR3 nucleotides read TGTGCCACCAGTGTAGGAGGGATGTCCGCAGATACGCAGTATTTT.

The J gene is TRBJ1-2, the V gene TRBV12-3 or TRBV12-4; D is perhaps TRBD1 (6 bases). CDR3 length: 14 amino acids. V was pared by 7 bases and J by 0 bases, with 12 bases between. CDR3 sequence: CASTDSLANYGYTF. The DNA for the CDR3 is TGTGCCAGCACGGACAGCCTAGCTAACTATGGCTACACCTTC.

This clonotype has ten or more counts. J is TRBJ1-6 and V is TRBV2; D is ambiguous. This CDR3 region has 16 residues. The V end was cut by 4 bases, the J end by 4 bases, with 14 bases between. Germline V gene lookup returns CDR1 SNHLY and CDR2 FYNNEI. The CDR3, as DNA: TGTGCCAGCAGTGTCGGCAGGTCGGCTTATAATTCACCCCTCCACTTT. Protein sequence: CASSVGRSAYNSPLHF.

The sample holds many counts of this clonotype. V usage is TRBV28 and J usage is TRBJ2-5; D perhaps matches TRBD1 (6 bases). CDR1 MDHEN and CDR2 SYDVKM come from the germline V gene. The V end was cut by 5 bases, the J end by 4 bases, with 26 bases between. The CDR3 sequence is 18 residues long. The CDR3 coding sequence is TGTGCCAGCAGTCCGGGCCGCGATGTGGGGGCGCTAGGAGAGACCCAGTACTTC. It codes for CASSPGRDVGALGETQYF. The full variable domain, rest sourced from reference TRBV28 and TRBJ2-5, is DVKVTQSSRYLVKRTGEKVFLECVQDMDHENMFWYRQDPGLGLRLIYFSYDVKMKEKGDIPEGYSVSREKKERFSLILESASTNQTSMYLCASSPGRDVGALGETQYFGPGTRLLVL.